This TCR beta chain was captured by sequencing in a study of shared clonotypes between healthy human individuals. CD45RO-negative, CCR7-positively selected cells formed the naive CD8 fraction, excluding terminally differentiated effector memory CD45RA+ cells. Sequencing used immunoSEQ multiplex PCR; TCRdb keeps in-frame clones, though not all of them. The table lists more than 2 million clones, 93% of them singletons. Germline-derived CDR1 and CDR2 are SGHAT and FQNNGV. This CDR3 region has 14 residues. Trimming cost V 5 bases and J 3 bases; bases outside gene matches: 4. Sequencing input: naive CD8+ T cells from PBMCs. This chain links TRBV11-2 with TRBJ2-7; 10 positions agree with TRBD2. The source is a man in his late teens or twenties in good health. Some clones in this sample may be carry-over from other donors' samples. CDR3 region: CASSLWTSGYEQYF. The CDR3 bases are TGTGCCAGCAGCCTCTGGACTAGCGGCTACGAGCAGTACTTC.